A selection of T cell receptor beta chains follows, all from one sample in a study of T cells in Graves' hyperthyroidism and ophthalmopathy. In TCRdb, the multiplex PCR reads were re-called with MiXCR into one record per CDR3 protein. The sample shows hundreds of thousands of distinct CDR3 sequences, around 22% of them seen only once. The material sequenced was blood. These receptors all come from a young man with Graves' ophthalmopathy. The CDR3 runs from the conserved cysteine through the conserved F or W. A D gene is named only where the DNA matches it firmly. Not every row has a clone size; where given, it reads once, few, many or a size class.

V gene	D gene	clone size	J gene	CDR3 protein	CDR3 DNA
TRBV5-1	TRBD2	-	TRBJ2-2	CASSPSGTYTGELFF	TGCGCCAGCAGCCCGAGCGGGACTTACACCGGGGAGCTGTTTTTT
TRBV3-1	-	-	TRBJ2-3	CGTGTDTQYF	TGTGGCACAGGGACAGATACGCAGTATTTT
TRBV9	TRBD1	few	TRBJ2-7	CASSLKTGTGGSYEQYF	TGTGCCAGCAGTCTGAAGACCGGGACAGGGGGCTCCTACGAGCAGTACTTC
TRBV11-2	-	many	TRBJ2-1	CASRTTSDEQFF	TGTGCCAGCAGAACGACTAGTGATGAGCAGTTCTTC
TRBV11-3	-	many	TRBJ2-3	CASSWEGGDTQYF	TGTGCCAGCAGCTGGGAAGGAGGAGATACGCAGTATTTT
TRBV6-6	TRBD2	-	TRBJ2-3	CASSYSAGVVADTQYF	TGTGCCAGCAGTTACTCAGCGGGAGTGGTGGCAGATACGCAGTATTTT
TRBV28	-	many	TRBJ2-5	CASKEIGEAQETQYF	TGTGCCAGCAAAGAGATAGGGGAAGCTCAAGAGACCCAGTACTTC
TRBV2	-	-	TRBJ1-1	CASSEVQGYTEAFF	TGTGCCAGCAGTGAGGTACAGGGTTACACTGAAGCTTTCTTT
TRBV27	TRBD2	few	TRBJ2-7	CASSFLAGGYEQYF	TGTGCCAGCAGTTTCCTAGCGGGAGGATACGAGCAGTACTTC
TRBV11-3	TRBD2	many	TRBJ2-1	CASSPGLATYNEQFF	TGTGCCAGCAGCCCCGGACTAGCGACCTACAATGAGCAGTTCTTC
TRBV12-3/TRBV12-4	TRBD1	few	TRBJ2-3	CASSSGQDTDTQYF	TGTGCCAGCAGTTCGGGACAGGACACAGATACGCAGTATTTT
TRBV11-2	TRBD2	medium-sized	TRBJ2-5	CASSPGLAASRHLLQETQYF	TGTGCCAGCAGCCCAGGACTAGCGGCTTCCCGGCACCTATTGCAAGAGACCCAGTACTTC
TRBV10-1	-	few	TRBJ2-2	CASSEATANTGELFF	TGCGCCAGCAGTGAGGCTACCGCGAACACCGGGGAGCTGTTTTTT
TRBV5-1	-	few	TRBJ1-3	CASSSGPSSGNTIYF	TGCGCCAGCAGCTCTGGACCGAGCTCTGGAAACACCATATATTTT
TRBV4-3	-	-	TRBJ1-4	CASSQGRAGDEKLFF	TGCGCCAGCAGCCAAGGACGGGCGGGGGACGAAAAACTGTTTTTT
TRBV24-1	TRBD2	once	TRBJ2-7	CATSDFSGSGEQYF	TGTGCCACCAGTGATTTTAGCGGGAGTGGTGAGCAGTACTTC
TRBV20-1	-	many	TRBJ2-3	CSARDPNTDTQYF	TGCAGTGCTAGAGATCCCAACACAGATACGCAGTATTTT